Listed below are T cell receptor beta chains from one sample, sequenced in a study of beta chain features in type 1 diabetes. This table comes from immunoSEQ multiplex PCR, and its TCRdb copy is limited to in-frame clones, with some not included. The data contain about 360,000 clones, 10% to 15% of them singletons. The sequencing input was naive CD4+ T cells from blood. These receptors came from a man in his late teens or twenties in good health. CDR3s include the opening cysteine and the closing phenylalanine or tryptophan. A D gene is named only where the DNA matches it firmly. Clone size is given for some rows only: seen once, a few or many times, or a class if the clone is expanded.

TGTGCCAGCAGGACGGCAGGGGTCCCGAACACTGAAGCTTTCTTT	CASRTAGVPNTEAFF	TRBJ1-1	TRBV6-5	few	.
TGTGCCAGCAGCCCCCGGGACAGCTCCTACGAGCAGTACTTC	CASSPRDSSYEQYF	TRBJ2-7	TRBV7-8	few	TRBD1
TGTGCCAGCCTTCCGGACAGGGGGCGCCGGGAGCTGTTTTTT	CASLPDRGRRELFF	TRBJ2-2	TRBV19	.	TRBD1
TGTGCCAGCTCACCCGGAAGTTCGGGGGAGCAGTTCTTC	CASSPGSSGEQFF	TRBJ2-1	TRBV18	.	.
TGTGCCAGCAGCGTAGATGGGACAGGGGGCCTCTATGGCTACACCTTC	CASSVDGTGGLYGYTF	TRBJ1-2	TRBV9	once	TRBD1
TGTGCCAGCACCAGACTAGGGGACAATGAGCAGTTCTTC	CASTRLGDNEQFF	TRBJ2-1	TRBV27	few	.
TGTGCCACCAGCAGAGGTATCGGACAGGGGAACACTGAAGCTTTCTTT	CATSRGIGQGNTEAFF	TRBJ1-1	TRBV15	few	TRBD1
TGTGCCAGCTCACCGGAGGGTGCTGAAGCTTTCTTT	CASSPEGAEAFF	TRBJ1-1	TRBV18	.	.
TGCGCCAGCAGCTTGGACAGGGGACCCCACGAGCAGTACTTC	CASSLDRGPHEQYF	TRBJ2-7	TRBV5-1	few	TRBD1
TGTGCCAGCTCACCCAGCGGGGGCAACGAGCAGTACTTC	CASSPSGGNEQYF	TRBJ2-7	TRBV18	.	TRBD2
TGTGCCAGCAGTTACTCACAGGGCCTGCAAGAGACCCAGTACTTC	CASSYSQGLQETQYF	TRBJ2-5	TRBV6-5	.	.
TGTGCCAGCATCCTGGGGCCCGCCCAAGAGACCCAGTACTTC	CASILGPAQETQYF	TRBJ2-5	TRBV11-2	few	.
TGCGCCAGCAGCTGGGAGACAGGGTTCAATGGCTACACCTTC	CASSWETGFNGYTF	TRBJ1-2	TRBV5-1	few	TRBD1
TGTGCCAGCAGTGAAGCGCTCGTGGGAGGACTTCGGGAGCAGTACTTC	CASSEALVGGLREQYF	TRBJ2-7	TRBV6-1	.	.
TGCGCCAGCAGCCAGGTGGAACTCCGGACTCTTTACAATGAGCAGTTCTTC	CASSQVELRTLYNEQFF	TRBJ2-1	TRBV4-3	few	.
TGTGCCAGCAGCATGGGACAGGGGGGTGAAAAACTGTTTTTT	CASSMGQGGEKLFF	TRBJ1-4	TRBV7-9	few	TRBD1
TGTGCCAGCAGCGTTCAGGGGAATCAGCCCCAGCATTTT	CASSVQGNQPQHF	TRBJ1-5	TRBV7-2	.	.
TGTGCCAGCAGGCCGGGACAGGGGGGCACCGGGGAGCTGTTTTTT	CASRPGQGGTGELFF	TRBJ2-2	TRBV2	few	TRBD1
TGTGCCAGCAGCTTACAGGGAGGGTTTGATACGCAGTATTTT	CASSLQGGFDTQYF	TRBJ2-3	TRBV9	.	.
TGTGCCAGCAGCCTTAACCCTGCAGGGAACACTGAAGCTTTCTTT	CASSLNPAGNTEAFF	TRBJ1-1	TRBV7-6	few	.
TGTGCCAGCAGTGCCCCGGCGACAGGCGTGAACACCGGGGAGCTGTTTTTT	CASSAPATGVNTGELFF	TRBJ2-2	TRBV25-1	few	.
TGTGCCAGCAGCCTGGGACAGGGAGCCTACGAGCAGTACTTC	CASSLGQGAYEQYF	TRBJ2-7	TRBV7-2	few	TRBD1
TGTGCCAGCAGCTTGGCAGCAGGGATTAATTATGATGAGCAGTTCTTC	CASSLAAGINYDEQFF	TRBJ2-1	TRBV5-4	.	.
TGTGCCAGCAGTTCGGGACAGAGGGCTTCACCCCTCCACTTT	CASSSGQRASPLHF	TRBJ1-6	TRBV7-3	few	TRBD1
TGTGCCAGCAGCTTAGTTTCCAGGGGCCGTAAGGGAGATACGCAGTATTTT	CASSLVSRGRKGDTQYF	TRBJ2-3	TRBV11-1	.	.
TGTGCCAGCAGCTGGCGGTCGTACCAAGAGACCCAGTACTTC	CASSWRSYQETQYF	TRBJ2-5	TRBV7-2	few	.
TGTGCCAGCAGCTTGAGTACTAATTCCTACAATGAGCAGTTCTTC	CASSLSTNSYNEQFF	TRBJ2-1	TRBV5-4	.	.
TGTGCCAGCAGCCATGGGGGGGGGAATGAGCAGTTCTTC	CASSHGGGNEQFF	TRBJ2-1	TRBV27	.	TRBD2
TGTGCCATCGGGACGTTTGCGGAGGGTAACATTCAGTACTTC	CAIGTFAEGNIQYF	TRBJ2-4	TRBV10-3	.	.
TGCGCCAGCAGCCAAGGCAGTGTGGGACAGCAGGGTTTACCGGTGTTTTTT	CASSQGSVGQQGLPVFF	TRBJ1-4	TRBV4-3	.	TRBD1
TGTGCCTGGACCCTCGGACAGGACGCCTCACCCCTCCACTTT	CAWTLGQDASPLHF	TRBJ1-6	TRBV30	.	TRBD1
TGCGCCAGCAGCCAAGATTTTGGGTTTCGGACTAGCGGGGTTTACTTC	CASSQDFGFRTSGVYF	TRBJ2-5	TRBV4-3	.	TRBD2
TGTGCCTGCTACAGGGGCATTCTCGATGAGCAGTTCTTC	CACYRGILDEQFF	TRBJ2-1	TRBV30	.	TRBD1
TGTGCCAGCAGCTTAGGGCTCAGGGGACAAGAGACCCAGTACTTC	CASSLGLRGQETQYF	TRBJ2-5	TRBV7-3	.	.
TGTGCCAGCAGCTTGGCGCTAACTAGCGGGAGTAATGAGCAGTTCTTC	CASSLALTSGSNEQFF	TRBJ2-1	TRBV5-4	few	TRBD2
TGTGCCAGCAGCCGCTACGAGCAGTACTTC	CASSRYEQYF	TRBJ2-7	TRBV28	few	.
TGTGCCAGCAGCTCCCTTGTCGGGGGGGCTAGCGAGCAGTACTTC	CASSSLVGGASEQYF	TRBJ2-7	TRBV11-1	few	TRBD2
TGTGCCTCTCACAGGGTGAACACTGAAGTTTTCTTT	CASHRVNTEVFF	TRBJ1-1	TRBV30	.	.
TGTGCTAGCAGCTACGGACTAGCGGGCCACCAAGAGACCCAGTACTTC	CASSYGLAGHQETQYF	TRBJ2-5	TRBV7-7	few	TRBD2
TGTGCCACTCGTCCACGGGACAGTTTCTCACCCCTCCACTTT	CATRPRDSFSPLHF	TRBJ1-6	TRBV2	.	TRBD1
TGTGCCAGCATATTTAGCGGGATAGGATTCGAGACCCAGTACTTC	CASIFSGIGFETQYF	TRBJ2-5	TRBV2	.	TRBD2
TGTGCCAGCAGCGTAGCTACCGGGACAGGGTCAAACACCATATATTTT	CASSVATGTGSNTIYF	TRBJ1-3	TRBV9	few	TRBD1
TGTGCCAGCAGCAAACAGGGGCGGCGGGAGCAGTACTTC	CASSKQGRREQYF	TRBJ2-7	TRBV7-8	few	TRBD1
TGTGCCTGGAGTGCGTTCCCGAGCTCCTACGAGCAGTACTTC	CAWSAFPSSYEQYF	TRBJ2-7	TRBV30	.	.
TGTGCCAGCGACCCAGCGGGGGCCTCCTACAATGAGCAGTTCTTC	CASDPAGASYNEQFF	TRBJ2-1	TRBV4-2	few	TRBD2
TGTGCCAGTAGTTTGGGACTCCAAGAGACCCAGTACTTC	CASSLGLQETQYF	TRBJ2-5	TRBV19	.	.
TGTGCCACGAGGGAGACACAAGAGACCCAGTACTTC	CATRETQETQYF	TRBJ2-5	TRBV6-1	.	.
TGTGCCAGCAGCGACCCGGGACTAGCGGGAGATGAGCAGTTCTTC	CASSDPGLAGDEQFF	TRBJ2-1	TRBV6-1	few	TRBD2